This T cell receptor (beta chain) was retrieved from a study of blood T cells in healthy people across ages. Study-wide results and caveats: Strong correlation was found linking TCR beta diversity to naive T cell percentage.

The table lists this clonotype with a few counts. Antigen: not known. This CDR3 has 13 amino acids. Germline CDR1 KGHDR, CDR2 SFDVKD. Combining a sample-barcoded 5' primer with a J-beta primer mix, a second PCR ran for about 7 to 11 cycles. A tag from a template-switch adaptor with 12 random nucleotides marked each cDNA molecule. TCRdb fed the 5' RACE reads into MiXCR, producing one record per CDR3 protein. Among more than 650,000 distinct CDR3 sequences listed, over 20% were seen once. The source material was blood. This TCR was recovered from an older man in good health. The rearrangement joins TRBV24-1 to TRBJ2-5, with TRBD1 matching 8 bases. The J call is doubtful: the DNA matches TRBJ2-1 better. This CDR3 reads CATALTGVNEQFF. DNA of the CDR3: TGTGCCACAGCTTTGACAGGGGTCAATGAGCAGTTCTTC.